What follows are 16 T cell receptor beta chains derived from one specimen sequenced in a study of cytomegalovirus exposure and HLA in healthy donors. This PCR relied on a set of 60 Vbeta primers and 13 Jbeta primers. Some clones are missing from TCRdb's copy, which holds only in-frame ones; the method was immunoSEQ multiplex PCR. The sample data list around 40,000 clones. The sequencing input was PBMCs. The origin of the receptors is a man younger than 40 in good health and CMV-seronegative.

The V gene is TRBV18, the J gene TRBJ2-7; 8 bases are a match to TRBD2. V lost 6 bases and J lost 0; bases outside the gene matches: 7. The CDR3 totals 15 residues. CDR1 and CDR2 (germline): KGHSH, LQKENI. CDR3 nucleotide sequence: TGTGCCAGCTCCCCTACTAGCGGTAGCTCCTACGAGCAGTACTTC. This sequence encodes CASSPTSGSSYEQYF. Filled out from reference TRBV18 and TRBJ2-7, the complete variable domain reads NAGVMQNPRHLVRRRGQEARLRCSPMKGHSHVYWYRQLPEEGLKFMVYLQKENIIDESGMPKERFSAEFPKEGPSILRIQQVVRGDSAAYFCASSPTSGSSYEQYFGPGTRLTVT.

The CDR3 spells CAWSVGGEKGNQPQHF. The CDR3 bases are TGTGCCTGGAGTGTCGGAGGGGAAAAGGGCAATCAGCCCCAGCATTTT. The chain has TRBV30 and TRBJ1-5; D is perhaps TRBD1 (5 bases). This CDR3 is built from 16 residues. The V end lost 0 bases, the J end lost 2 bases, and 14 bases lay between the germline ends. Per the germline V gene, CDR1 is GTSNPN and CDR2 is SVGIG (reference sequence).

CDR3 loop: CASSYQSAGVEAFF. The DNA for the CDR3 is TGTGCCAGCAGCTATCAATCTGCAGGGGTGGAAGCTTTCTTT. The rearrangement links TRBV7-2 to TRBJ1-1; tentatively, D is TRBD1 (6 bases). V lost 4 bases to trimming and J lost 8 bases, with 17 bases between them. The CDR3 length is 14 residues. Germline lookup yields CDR1 SGHTA and CDR2 FQGNSA.

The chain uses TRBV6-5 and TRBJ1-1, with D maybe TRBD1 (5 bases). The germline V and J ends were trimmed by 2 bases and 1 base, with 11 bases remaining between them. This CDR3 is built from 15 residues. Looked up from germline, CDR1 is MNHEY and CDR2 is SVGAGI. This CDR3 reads CASSYGLGGNTEAFF. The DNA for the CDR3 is TGTGCCAGCAGTTACGGCCTGGGGGGGAACACTGAAGCTTTCTTT.

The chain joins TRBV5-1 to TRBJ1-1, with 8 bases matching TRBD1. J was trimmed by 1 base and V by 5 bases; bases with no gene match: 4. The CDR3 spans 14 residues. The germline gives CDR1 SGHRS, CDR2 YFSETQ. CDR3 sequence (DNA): TGCGCCAGCAGGGGGACAGGTACGAACACTGAAGCTTTCTTT. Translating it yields CASRGTGTNTEAFF.

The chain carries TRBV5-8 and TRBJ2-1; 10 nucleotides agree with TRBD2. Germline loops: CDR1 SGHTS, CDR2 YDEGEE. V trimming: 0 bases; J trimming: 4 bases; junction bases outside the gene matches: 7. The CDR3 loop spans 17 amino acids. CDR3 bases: TGTGCCAGCAGCTTGGCCTCTACTAGCGGGATATACAATGAGCAGTTCTTC. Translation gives CASSLASTSGIYNEQFF.

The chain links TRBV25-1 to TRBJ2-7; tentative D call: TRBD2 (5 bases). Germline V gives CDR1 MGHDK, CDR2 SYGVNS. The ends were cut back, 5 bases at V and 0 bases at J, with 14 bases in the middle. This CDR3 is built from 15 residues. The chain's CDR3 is CASSLWTGTSYEQYF. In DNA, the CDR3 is TGTGCCAGCAGTCTCTGGACTGGAACCTCCTACGAGCAGTACTTC.

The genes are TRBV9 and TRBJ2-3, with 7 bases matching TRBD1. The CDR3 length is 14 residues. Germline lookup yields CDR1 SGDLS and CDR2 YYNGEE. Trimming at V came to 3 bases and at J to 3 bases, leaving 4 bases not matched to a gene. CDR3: CASSDVTGTDTQYF. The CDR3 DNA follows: TGTGCCAGCAGCGACGTGACAGGGACAGATACGCAGTATTTT.

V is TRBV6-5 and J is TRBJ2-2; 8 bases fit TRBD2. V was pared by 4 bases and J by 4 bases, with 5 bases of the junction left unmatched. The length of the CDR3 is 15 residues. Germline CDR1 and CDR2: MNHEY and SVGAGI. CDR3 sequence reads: CASSSAGVGTGELFF. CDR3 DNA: TGTGCCAGCAGTTCAGCGGGAGTTGGCACCGGGGAGCTGTTTTTT.

The CDR3 coding sequence is TGTGCCTGGAGCGCCCTGACGGGGACCGGGGAGCTGTTTTTT. Its protein product is CAWSALTGTGELFF. The chain couples TRBV30 to TRBJ2-2; tentatively, D is TRBD2 (5 bases). Germline CDR1 and CDR2: GTSNPN and SVGIG (reference sequence). V was pared by 3 bases and J by 5 bases, with 13 bases between. The CDR3 is made up of 14 amino acids.

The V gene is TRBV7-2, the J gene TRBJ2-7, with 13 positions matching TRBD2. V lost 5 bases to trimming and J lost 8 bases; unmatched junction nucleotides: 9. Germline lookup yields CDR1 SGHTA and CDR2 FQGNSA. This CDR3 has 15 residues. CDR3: CASSTASTSGRQQYF. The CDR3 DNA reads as TGTGCCAGCAGCACAGCCTCGACTAGCGGGAGGCAGCAGTACTTC.

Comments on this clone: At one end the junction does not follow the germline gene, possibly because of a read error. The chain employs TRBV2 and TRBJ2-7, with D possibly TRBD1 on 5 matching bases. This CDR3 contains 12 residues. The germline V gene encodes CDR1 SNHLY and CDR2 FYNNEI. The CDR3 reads CASREDSYEQYF. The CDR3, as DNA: TGTGCCAGCAGGGAAGACAGCTACGAGCAGTACTTC. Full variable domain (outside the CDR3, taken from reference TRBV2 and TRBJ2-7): EPEVTQTPSHQVTQMGQEVILRCVPISNHLYFYWYRQILGQKVEFLVSFYNNEISEKSEIFDDQFSVERPDGSNFTLKIRSTKLEDSAMYFCASREDSYEQYFGPGTRLTVT.

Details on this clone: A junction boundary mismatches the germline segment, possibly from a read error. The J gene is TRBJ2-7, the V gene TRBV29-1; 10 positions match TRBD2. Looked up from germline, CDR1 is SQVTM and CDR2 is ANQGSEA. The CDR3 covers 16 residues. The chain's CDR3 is CSVVGGGLADYYAQYF. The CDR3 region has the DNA TGCAGCGTTGTTGGTGGTGGACTAGCGGATTACTACGCGCAGTACTTC.

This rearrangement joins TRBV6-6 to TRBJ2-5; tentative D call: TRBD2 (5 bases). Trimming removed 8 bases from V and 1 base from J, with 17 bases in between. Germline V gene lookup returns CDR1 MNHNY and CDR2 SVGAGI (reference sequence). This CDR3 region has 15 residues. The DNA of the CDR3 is TGTGCCAGCGGGTTCCAGGAGGACCCCCAAGAGACCCAGTACTTC. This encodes CASGFQEDPQETQYF.

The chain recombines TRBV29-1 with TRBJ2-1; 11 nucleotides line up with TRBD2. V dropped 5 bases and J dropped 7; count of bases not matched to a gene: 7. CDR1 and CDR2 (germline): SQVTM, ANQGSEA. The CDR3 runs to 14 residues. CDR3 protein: CSVMTSGAVNEQFF. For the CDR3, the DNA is TGCAGCGTTATGACTAGCGGGGCCGTTAATGAGCAGTTCTTC.

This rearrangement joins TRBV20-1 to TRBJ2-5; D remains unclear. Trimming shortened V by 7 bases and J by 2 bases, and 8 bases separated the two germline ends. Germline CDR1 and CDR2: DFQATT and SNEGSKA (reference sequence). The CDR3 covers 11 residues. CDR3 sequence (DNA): TGCAGTGGCCAGACTCAAGAGACCCAGTACTTC. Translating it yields CSGQTQETQYF.